This T cell receptor beta chain originates from a study of control samples from healthy donors and cancer patients. Concerning this clone: Other DNA variants within this sample encode the same CDR3.

The data were produced by immunoSEQ multiplex PCR, yet TCRdb's version contains in-frame clones alone and is incomplete. The table includes fewer than 300,000 clones, roughly 87% detected once. The CDR3 sequence is 14 residues long. V was cut by 0 bases and J by 2 bases, with 8 bases left in between. Per the germline V gene, CDR1 is SGDLS and CDR2 is YYNGEE. The chain employs TRBV9 and TRBJ2-5, with D hard to call. This sequence was found in a woman aged 55-69 years with lung cancer. Source material: PBMCs. In nucleotides, the CDR3 is TGTGCCAGCAGCGTAGGTACGGTGCAAGAGACCCAGTACTTC. This encodes CASSVGTVQETQYF.